This T cell receptor beta chain emerged from a study of T cell changes during pregnancy in multiple sclerosis. The method was immunoSEQ multiplex PCR; TCRdb's version includes in-frame clones alone and lacks a portion of them. The sample lists just under 80,000 clones, 93% seen once, with about 0.72% in the top ten. This material consisted of peripheral blood, taken in the second trimester of pregnancy. This clonotype was sampled from a female donor in good health, enrolled as a control in a pregnancy study.

DNA of the CDR3: TGTGCCAGCAGTGAGATCCGGGGGACCCAGTACTTC. Encoded protein: CASSEIRGTQYF. The gene calls are TRBV6-1 and TRBJ2-5, with a possible D match to TRBD2 (5 bases). This CDR3 has 12 residues. Germline CDR1 is MNHNS and CDR2 is SASEGT. Deletions cut 3 bases from V and 7 bases from J, with 9 bases between.